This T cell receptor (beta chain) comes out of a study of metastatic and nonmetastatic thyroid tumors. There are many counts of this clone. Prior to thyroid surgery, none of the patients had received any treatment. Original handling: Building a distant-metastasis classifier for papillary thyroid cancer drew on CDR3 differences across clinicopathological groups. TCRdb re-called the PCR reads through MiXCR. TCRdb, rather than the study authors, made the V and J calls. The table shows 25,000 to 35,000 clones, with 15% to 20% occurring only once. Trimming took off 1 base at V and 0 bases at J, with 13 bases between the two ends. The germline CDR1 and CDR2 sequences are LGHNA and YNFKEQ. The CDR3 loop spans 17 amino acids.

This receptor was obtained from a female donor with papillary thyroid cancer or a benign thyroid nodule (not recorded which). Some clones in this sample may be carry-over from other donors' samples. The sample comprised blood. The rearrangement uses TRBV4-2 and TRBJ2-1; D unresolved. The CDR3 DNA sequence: TGTGCCAGCAGCCAAGTGTCTAGTATGGACTCCTACAATGAGCAGTTCTTC. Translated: CASSQVSSMDSYNEQFF.